This T cell receptor beta chain was obtained from a study of tumour-infiltrating T cells in Burkitt lymphoma. Background on the study: Productive clonality predicted overall and progression-free survival.

This CDR3 region has 15 residues. From germline, CDR1 is SGDLS and CDR2 YYNGEE. V was clipped by 0 bases and J by 3 bases, with 9 bases between them. The method was immunoSEQ multiplex PCR; TCRdb's version includes in-frame clones alone and lacks a portion of them. The sample has 7,500 to 8,500 clones; 65% to 75% are singletons. The chain joins TRBV9 to TRBJ2-2; D uncertain. The origin of this receptor is a human donor with diffuse large B-cell lymphoma. Sequencing was carried out using tumor tissue. CDR3 protein: CASSVAVGDTGELFF. CDR3 nucleotides: TGTGCCAGCAGCGTAGCCGTTGGAGACACCGGGGAGCTGTTTTTT.